Listed below are T cell receptor beta chains from one sample, sequenced in a study of blood T cell repertoires in COVID-19. TCRdb's copy holds only in-frame clones and misses some; the assay was immunoSEQ multiplex PCR. The table records 160,000 or so clones, 86% of them present only once. Sample: peripheral blood. The receptors were gathered from a woman in her 70s with acute or convalescent COVID-19. Each CDR3 is given with its conserved first and last residue. The D gene is left open where the match is weak. Clone size, where shown, is once, few, many, or a class for clones that have expanded.

V gene	J gene	clone size	D gene	CDR3 protein	CDR3 DNA
TRBV4-3	TRBJ2-3	few	TRBD2	CASSRGLAGGDTQYF	TGCGCCAGCAGCCGCGGACTAGCGGGAGGTGATACGCAGTATTTT
TRBV4-1	TRBJ1-2	few	-	CASSQRGGTNYGYTF	TGCGCCAGCAGCCAAAGGGGGGGGACGAACTATGGCTACACCTTC
TRBV14	TRBJ2-1	-	TRBD2	CASSRRGYNEQFF	TGTGCCAGCAGCCGGCGGGGGTACAATGAGCAGTTCTTC
TRBV4-2	TRBJ1-4	once	TRBD1	CASSQDLGDRGDEKLFF	TGTGCCAGCAGCCAAGATCTAGGGGACAGGGGTGATGAAAAACTGTTTTTT
TRBV4-3	TRBJ1-5	-	-	CASSQVTDGGPQHF	TGCGCCAGCAGCCAAGTTACGGATGGCGGGCCCCAGCATTTT
TRBV6-2/TRBV6-3	TRBJ2-7	-	-	CAGSYRGFSYEQYF	TGTGCCGGCAGTTACCGGGGGTTCTCCTACGAGCAGTACTTC
TRBV7-9	TRBJ1-6	-	TRBD1	CASSELTGTGHSPLHF	TGTGCCAGCAGCGAACTGACCGGGACAGGGCATTCACCCCTCCACTTT
TRBV30	TRBJ1-6	-	-	CAWNKQEGSPLHF	TGTGCCTGGAACAAACAAGAGGGTTCACCCCTCCACTTT
TRBV18	TRBJ2-7	few	TRBD1	CASSPPGQGLEQYF	TGTGCCAGCTCACCACCAGGACAGGGTCTCGAGCAGTACTTC
TRBV10-1	TRBJ2-3	-	-	CASSEDTDTQYF	TGCGCCAGCAGCGAGGACACGGATACGCAGTATTTT
TRBV6-5	TRBJ1-4	once	-	CASSFNREPEKLFF	TGTGCCAGTAGTTTCAACAGGGAACCTGAAAAACTGTTTTTT
TRBV7-8	TRBJ1-2	-	-	CASSLSPANYGYTF	TGTGCCAGCAGCTTAAGCCCGGCTAACTATGGCTACACCTTC
TRBV7-2	TRBJ1-5	-	TRBD1	CASSLGTGVSQHF	TGTGCCAGCAGCTTGGGGACAGGGGTGTCCCAGCATTTT
TRBV5-1	TRBJ1-2	once	-	CASSPGEPGYGYTF	TGCGCCAGCAGCCCTGGGGAGCCCGGCTATGGCTACACCTTC
TRBV4-1	TRBJ1-6	-	-	CASSQGAMNSPLHF	TGCGCCAGCAGCCAAGGGGCGATGAATTCACCCCTCCACTTT
TRBV7-2	TRBJ1-6	-	-	CASSLQGPLGSPLHF	TGTGCCAGCAGCTTACAGGGGCCGCTGGGTTCACCCCTCCACTTT
TRBV9	TRBJ2-3	-	TRBD2	CASSVAGGYADTQYF	TGTGCCAGCAGCGTTGCGGGAGGGTACGCAGATACGCAGTATTTT
TRBV30	TRBJ2-1	-	TRBD2	CASPRTSGGGEQFF	TGTGCCTCCCCACGAACGAGCGGGGGGGGTGAGCAGTTCTTC
TRBV7-6	TRBJ2-5	once	TRBD1	CASSLAYATSQGETQYF	TGTGCCAGCAGCTTAGCTTACGCGACCTCACAGGGGGAGACCCAGTACTTC
TRBV6-5	TRBJ2-3	-	TRBD2	CASSTTSGGKQYF	TGTGCCAGCAGCACTACCAGCGGGGGCAAGCAGTATTTT
TRBV2	TRBJ2-4	once	-	CASSEGQIAKNIQYF	TGTGCCAGCAGCGAAGGACAAATAGCCAAAAACATTCAGTACTTC
TRBV2	TRBJ1-1	few	-	CASRTTMNTEAFF	TGTGCCAGCAGGACCACTATGAACACTGAAGCTTTCTTT
TRBV5-6	TRBJ2-7	-	-	CASSLLQVYEQYF	TGTGCCAGCAGCTTGCTACAGGTCTACGAGCAGTACTTC
TRBV10-3	TRBJ1-3	-	-	CAIRNSDGTPDNTIYF	TGTGCCATCAGAAATTCAGACGGGACTCCGGACAACACCATATATTTT
TRBV3-1/TRBV3-2	TRBJ2-1	-	-	CASSHTGGGLFHNEQFF	TGTGCCAGCAGCCATACAGGGGGGGGCTTATTCCACAATGAGCAGTTCTTC
TRBV30	TRBJ2-4	-	TRBD1	CAWSSTGGKGYF	TGTGCCTGGAGTTCGACAGGGGGCAAGGGGTACTTC
TRBV19	TRBJ2-7	-	-	CASSIGQAHSYEQYF	TGTGCCAGTAGTATAGGACAGGCGCATTCCTACGAGCAGTACTTC
TRBV9	TRBJ1-1	-	-	CASSVAINTEAFF	TGTGCCAGCAGCGTAGCTATTAACACTGAAGCTTTCTTT
TRBV6-5	TRBJ2-7	-	-	CASSSQGGSYEQYF	TGTGCCAGCAGTAGCCAGGGTGGATCCTACGAGCAGTACTTC
TRBV4-3	TRBJ2-1	-	TRBD2	CASSQETSGGWNEQFF	TGCGCCAGCAGCCAAGAGACTAGCGGGGGTTGGAATGAGCAGTTCTTC
TRBV5-4	TRBJ2-7	-	TRBD1	CASSLAPGTDYEQYF	TGTGCCAGCAGCTTGGCGCCCGGGACAGACTACGAGCAGTACTTC
TRBV5-1	TRBJ2-1	-	TRBD2	CASSLGPSGSYNEQFF	TGCGCCAGCAGCTTAGGTCCTAGCGGGAGTTACAATGAGCAGTTCTTC
TRBV28	TRBJ2-7	-	-	CASSFVREKSYEQYF	TGTGCCAGCAGTTTCGTTCGGGAGAAGTCATACGAGCAGTACTTC
TRBV29-1	TRBJ2-5	-	TRBD1	CSVETGGGETQYF	TGCAGCGTCGAGACAGGGGGTGGGGAGACCCAGTACTTC
TRBV6-5	TRBJ1-5	-	-	CASTSSGGGNQPQHF	TGTGCCAGCACCTCATCAGGAGGGGGCAATCAGCCCCAGCATTTT
TRBV2	TRBJ1-2	-	-	CASSEGTYGYTF	TGTGCCAGCAGTGAGGGCACCTATGGCTACACCTTC
TRBV4-2	TRBJ1-5	-	-	CASSHLEAGQPQHF	TGTGCCAGCAGTCACCTAGAGGCAGGGCAGCCCCAGCATTTT
TRBV30	TRBJ2-1	once	TRBD1	CAWRRDRGSYNEQFF	TGTGCCTGGAGACGCGACAGGGGATCCTACAATGAGCAGTTCTTC
TRBV19	TRBJ1-5	-	-	CASSVGTYSNQPQHF	TGTGCCAGTAGTGTGGGGACTTATAGCAATCAGCCCCAGCATTTT
TRBV6-2/TRBV6-3	TRBJ2-5	-	TRBD2	CASSLGLVIETQYF	TGTGCCAGCAGTCTGGGACTAGTGATAGAGACCCAGTACTTC